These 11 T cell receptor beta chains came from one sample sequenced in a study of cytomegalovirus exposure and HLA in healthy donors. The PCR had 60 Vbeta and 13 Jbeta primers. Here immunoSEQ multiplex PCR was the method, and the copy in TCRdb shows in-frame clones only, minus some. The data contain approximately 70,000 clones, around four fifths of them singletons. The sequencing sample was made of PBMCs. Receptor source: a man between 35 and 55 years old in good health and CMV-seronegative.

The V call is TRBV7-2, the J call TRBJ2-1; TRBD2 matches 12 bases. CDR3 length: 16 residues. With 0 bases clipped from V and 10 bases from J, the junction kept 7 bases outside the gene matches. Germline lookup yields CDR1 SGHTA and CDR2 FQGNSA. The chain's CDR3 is CASSLAASGRALEQFF. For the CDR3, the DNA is TGTGCCAGCAGCTTAGCTGCTAGCGGGAGGGCCTTAGAGCAGTTCTTC.

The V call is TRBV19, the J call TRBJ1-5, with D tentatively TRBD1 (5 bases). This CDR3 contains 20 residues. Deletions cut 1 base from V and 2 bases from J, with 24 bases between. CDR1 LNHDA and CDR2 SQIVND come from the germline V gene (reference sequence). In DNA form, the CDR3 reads TGTGCCAGTAGTATAGCCGTCTGGGGGTCTAGAACGGGGGGCAATCAGCCCCAGCATTTT. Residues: CASSIAVWGSRTGGNQPQHF.

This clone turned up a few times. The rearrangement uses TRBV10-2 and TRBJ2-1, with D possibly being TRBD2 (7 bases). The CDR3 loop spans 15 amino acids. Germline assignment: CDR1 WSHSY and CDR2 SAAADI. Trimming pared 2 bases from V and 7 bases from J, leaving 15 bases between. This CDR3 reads CASSEVGGRGNEQFF. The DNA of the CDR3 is TGCGCCAGCAGTGAGGTGGGGGGGCGGGGAAATGAGCAGTTCTTC.

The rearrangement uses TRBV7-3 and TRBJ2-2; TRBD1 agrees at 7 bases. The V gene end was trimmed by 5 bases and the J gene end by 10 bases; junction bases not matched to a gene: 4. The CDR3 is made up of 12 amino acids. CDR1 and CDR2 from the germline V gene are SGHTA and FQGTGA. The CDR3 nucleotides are TGTGCCAGCAGCCAAGGGGGCTTGGAGCTGTTTTTT. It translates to CASSQGGLELFF. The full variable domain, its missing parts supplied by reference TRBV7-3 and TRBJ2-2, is GAGVSQTPSNKVTEKGKYVELRCDPISGHTALYWYRQSLGQGPEFLIYFQGTGAADDSGLPNDRFFAVRPEGSVSTLKIQRTERGDSAVYLCASSQGGLELFFGEGSRLTVL.

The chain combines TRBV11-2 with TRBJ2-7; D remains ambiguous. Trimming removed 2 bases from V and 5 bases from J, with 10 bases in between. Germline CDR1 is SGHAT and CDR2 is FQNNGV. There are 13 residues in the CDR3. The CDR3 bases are TGTGCCAGCAGCTTATCCCATTCCCACGAGCAGTACTTC. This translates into CASSLSHSHEQYF.

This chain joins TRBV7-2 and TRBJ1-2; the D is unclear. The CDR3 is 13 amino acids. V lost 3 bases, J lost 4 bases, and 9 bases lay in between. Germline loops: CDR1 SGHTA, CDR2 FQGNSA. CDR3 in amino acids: CASSFGGSYGYTF. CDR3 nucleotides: TGTGCCAGCAGCTTCGGAGGCAGCTATGGCTACACCTTC.

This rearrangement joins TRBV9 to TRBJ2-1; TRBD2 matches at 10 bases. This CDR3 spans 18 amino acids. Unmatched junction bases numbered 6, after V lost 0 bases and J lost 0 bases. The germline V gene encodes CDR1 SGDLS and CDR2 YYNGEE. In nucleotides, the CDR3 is TGTGCCAGCAGCGTAGGCCCCGCTAGCGGGAGCTCCTACAATGAGCAGTTCTTC. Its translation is CASSVGPASGSSYNEQFF.

CDR3 sequence: CASTATGTGTTEAFF. The CDR3 coding sequence is TGTGCCAGCACCGCAACCGGGACAGGGACGACTGAAGCTTTCTTT. The V gene is TRBV6-4, the J gene TRBJ1-1, with TRBD1 matching over 9 bases. This CDR3 region has 15 residues. The J segment lost 5 bases and the V segment lost 7 bases, leaving 11 bases of the junction unmatched. Per the germline V gene, CDR1 is MRHNA and CDR2 is SNTAGT.

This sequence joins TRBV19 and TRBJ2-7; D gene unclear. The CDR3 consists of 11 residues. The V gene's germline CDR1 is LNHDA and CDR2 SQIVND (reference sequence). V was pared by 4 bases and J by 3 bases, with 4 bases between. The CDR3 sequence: CASSNSYEQYF. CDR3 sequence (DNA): TGTGCCAGTAGTAATAGCTACGAGCAGTACTTC.

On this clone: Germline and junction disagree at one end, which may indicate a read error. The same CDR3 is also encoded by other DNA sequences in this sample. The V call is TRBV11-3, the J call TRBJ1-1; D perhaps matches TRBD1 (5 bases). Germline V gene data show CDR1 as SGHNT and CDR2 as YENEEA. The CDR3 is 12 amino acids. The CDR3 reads CASSRGTEEAFF. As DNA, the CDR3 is TGTGCCAGCAGCCGGGGGACCGAAGAAGCCTTCTTT. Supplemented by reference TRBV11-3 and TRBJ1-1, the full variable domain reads EAGVVQSPRYKIIEKKQPVAFWCNPISGHNTLYWYLQNLGQGPELLIRYENEEAVDDSQLPKDRFSAERLKGVDSTLKIQPAELGDSAVYLCASSRGTEEAFFGQGTRLTVV.

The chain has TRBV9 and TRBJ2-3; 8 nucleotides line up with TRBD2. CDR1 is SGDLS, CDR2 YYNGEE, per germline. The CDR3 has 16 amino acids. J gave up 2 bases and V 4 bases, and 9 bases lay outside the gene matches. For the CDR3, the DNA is TGTGCCAGCAGCCCCCGCACTAGCGGACACACAGATACGCAGTATTTT. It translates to CASSPRTSGHTDTQYF.